The present T cell receptor (beta chain) was sequenced within a study of cytomegalovirus exposure and HLA in healthy donors. Overall study findings and caveats: In a later analysis, parvovirus B19, influenza, CMV and Epstein-Barr virus appeared linked to several top co-occurrence clusters. Cytomegalovirus-associated TCR beta chains were listed, numbering 150 to 200.

This clone occurred once. Its antigen remains unknown. The PCR used 60 Vbeta and 13 Jbeta primers. The protocol was immunoSEQ multiplex PCR, while the TCRdb copy is restricted to in-frame clones and leaves out a portion. The sample holds roughly 110,000 clones, about 79% seen once. Sequencing was carried out using PBMCs. The sequence derives from a woman aged 18 to 35 in good health and CMV-seropositive.

The CDR3 spells CASRPDWEDTQYF. The CDR3 DNA is TGTGCCAGCAGGCCGGACTGGGAAGATACGCAGTATTTT. V usage is TRBV7-9 and J usage is TRBJ2-3; D possibly corresponds to TRBD2 (5 bases). The germline gives CDR1 SEHNR, CDR2 FQNEAQ (reference sequence). The V and J ends lost 6 bases and 5 bases respectively, with 12 bases between them. CDR3 size: 13 residues.